This T cell receptor (beta chain) was obtained from a study of regulatory T cells in long-lasting Graves disease. Time point reported: persistent/refractory GD, antithyroid drugs over 5 years with positive TRAb. Generation of the TCR library employed RNA extracted from PBMCs. It was American Thyroid Association guidelines that determined Graves' disease diagnosis. Researchers made TCR beta libraries by using iRepertoire HTBI primers and running Arm-PCR on CDR3 regions. TCRdb processed the multiplex PCR reads anew with MiXCR; each CDR3 protein has one entry. The sample has more than 650,000 distinct CDR3 sequences, about 32% seen once. The sequences come from peripheral blood mononuclear cells (PBMCs), collected when the disease was refractory, from a patient treated with antithyroid drugs. The sequence was collected from a female donor with Graves disease.

The CDR3 loop reads CASSFEGGNTIYF. The DNA of the CDR3 is TGTGCCAGCAGTTTTGAAGGGGGAAACACCATATATTTT. The chain is built from TRBV12-3 or TRBV12-4 and TRBJ1-3; no clear D. The V end was cut by 3 bases, the J end by 4 bases, with 7 bases between. This CDR3 has 13 amino acids.